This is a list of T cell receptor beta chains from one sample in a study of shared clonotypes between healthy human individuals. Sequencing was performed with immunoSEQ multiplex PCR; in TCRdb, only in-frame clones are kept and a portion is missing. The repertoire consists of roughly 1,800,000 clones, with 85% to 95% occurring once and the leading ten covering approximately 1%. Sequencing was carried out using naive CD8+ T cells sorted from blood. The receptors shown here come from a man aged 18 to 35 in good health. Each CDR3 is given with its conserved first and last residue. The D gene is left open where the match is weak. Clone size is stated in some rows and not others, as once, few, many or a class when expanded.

CDR3: CASSSAGSQETQYF
DNA: TGTGCCAGCAGCTCAGCGGGGTCTCAAGAGACCCAGTACTTC
J: TRBJ2-5
size: -
V: TRBV11-1
length: 14
D: TRBD2

CDR3: CASSLNRGANTEAFF
DNA: TGTGCCAGCAGTCTGAACAGGGGGGCGAACACTGAAGCTTTCTTT
J: TRBJ1-1
size: -
V: TRBV27
length: 15
D: TRBD1

CDR3: CASTLTGVYGELFF
DNA: TGCGCCAGCACTTTGACAGGGGTCTACGGGGAGCTGTTTTTT
J: TRBJ2-2
size: -
V: TRBV5-1
length: 14
D: TRBD1

CDR3: CASSTDMAEVSYEQYF
DNA: TGTGCCAGCAGCACTGACATGGCGGAAGTCTCCTACGAGCAGTACTTC
J: TRBJ2-7
size: -
V: TRBV7-8
length: 16
D: -

CDR3: CAISEPDRGYGYTF
DNA: TGTGCCATCAGTGAGCCGGACAGGGGGTATGGCTACACCTTC
J: TRBJ1-2
size: -
V: TRBV10-3
length: 14
D: TRBD1

CDR3: CASSLYSGNTIYF
DNA: TGTGCCAGCAGTTTATATTCCGGAAACACCATATATTTT
J: TRBJ1-3
size: -
V: TRBV28
length: 13
D: -

CDR3: CASSDKGPYEQYF
DNA: TGTGCCAGCAGTGATAAGGGGCCCTACGAGCAGTACTTC
J: TRBJ2-7
size: -
V: TRBV2
length: 13
D: -

CDR3: CASSPRTGEETQYF
DNA: TGTGCCAGCAGCCCTCGGACAGGAGAAGAGACCCAGTACTTC
J: TRBJ2-5
size: -
V: TRBV13
length: 14
D: TRBD1

CDR3: CASSEFGGRNEQFF
DNA: TGTGCCAGCAGTGAGTTCGGGGGGCGTAATGAGCAGTTCTTC
J: TRBJ2-1
size: -
V: TRBV2
length: 14
D: -

CDR3: CATSRDRYEQYF
DNA: TGTGCCACCAGCAGAGACCGCTACGAGCAGTACTTC
J: TRBJ2-7
size: -
V: TRBV15
length: 12
D: -

CDR3: CASSVISGTYNEQFF
DNA: TGTGCCAGCAGCGTAATTAGCGGGACCTACAATGAGCAGTTCTTC
J: TRBJ2-1
size: -
V: TRBV9
length: 15
D: TRBD2

CDR3: CASSVDGGYQETQYF
DNA: TGTGCCAGCAGCGTAGACGGGGGGTACCAAGAGACCCAGTACTTC
J: TRBJ2-5
size: -
V: TRBV9
length: 15
D: TRBD2

CDR3: CASSQDLEETQYF
DNA: TGCGCCAGCAGCCAAGATTTGGAGGAGACCCAGTACTTC
J: TRBJ2-5
size: -
V: TRBV4-3
length: 13
D: -

CDR3: CASSFLAGPTNEQFF
DNA: TGCGCCAGCAGCTTTTTAGCGGGACCAACTAATGAGCAGTTCTTC
J: TRBJ2-1
size: -
V: TRBV5-1
length: 15
D: TRBD2

CDR3: CASSPFGGNTGELFF
DNA: TGTGCCAGCTCACCGTTCGGGGGAAACACCGGGGAGCTGTTTTTT
J: TRBJ2-2
size: once
V: TRBV18
length: 15
D: -

CDR3: CASTWDRGSYEQYF
DNA: TGTGCCAGCACATGGGACAGGGGCTCCTACGAGCAGTACTTC
J: TRBJ2-7
size: once
V: TRBV6-1
length: 14
D: TRBD1

CDR3: CASSPPGLPSSYEQYF
DNA: TGTGCCAGCAGCCCCCCCGGGCTGCCGAGCTCCTACGAGCAGTACTTC
J: TRBJ2-7
size: -
V: TRBV11-2
length: 16
D: -

CDR3: CASSFGGPSSYNEQFF
DNA: TGTGCCAGCAGTTTCGGGGGGCCAAGCTCCTACAATGAGCAGTTCTTC
J: TRBJ2-1
size: -
V: TRBV28
length: 16
D: -

CDR3: CASSSGDQPQHF
DNA: TGTGCCAGCAGTTCCGGGGACCAGCCCCAGCATTTT
J: TRBJ1-5
size: -
V: TRBV6-5
length: 12
D: -

CDR3: CASSLAVTGELFF
DNA: TGTGCCAGCAGCTTAGCAGTCACCGGGGAGCTGTTTTTT
J: TRBJ2-2
size: -
V: TRBV11-2
length: 13
D: -

CDR3: CASSPLDPFDTDTQYF
DNA: TGTGCCAGCAGCCCATTGGACCCCTTCGACACAGATACGCAGTATTTT
J: TRBJ2-3
size: -
V: TRBV27
length: 16
D: -

CDR3: CASSQVQYSGNTIYF
DNA: TGCGCCAGCAGCCAAGTTCAGTACTCTGGAAACACCATATATTTT
J: TRBJ1-3
size: -
V: TRBV4-1
length: 15
D: -

CDR3: CASSEGQTNTEAFF
DNA: TGTGCCAGTAGTGAGGGACAGACTAACACTGAAGCTTTCTTT
J: TRBJ1-1
size: -
V: TRBV19
length: 14
D: TRBD1

CDR3: CASSFGPTYEQYF
DNA: TGTGCCAGCAGCTTCGGGCCGACCTACGAGCAGTACTTC
J: TRBJ2-7
size: -
V: TRBV7-8
length: 13
D: -

CDR3: CSVETSGVNTGELFF
DNA: TGCAGCGTTGAGACTAGCGGGGTTAACACCGGGGAGCTGTTTTTT
J: TRBJ2-2
size: -
V: TRBV29-1
length: 15
D: TRBD2

CDR3: CASSLERNQPQHF
DNA: TGTGCCAGCAGTTTGGAAAGGAATCAGCCCCAGCATTTT
J: TRBJ1-5
size: -
V: TRBV27
length: 13
D: -

CDR3: CASSYGGRDEQYF
DNA: TGTGCCAGCAGCTATGGGGGTCGCGACGAGCAGTACTTC
J: TRBJ2-7
size: -
V: TRBV5-4
length: 13
D: -

CDR3: CASSSWDSFEAFF
DNA: TGTGCCAGCAGTTCCTGGGACAGCTTTGAAGCTTTCTTT
J: TRBJ1-1
size: -
V: TRBV6-5
length: 13
D: TRBD1

CDR3: CASSALGGGTKNIQYF
DNA: TGTGCCAGCAGCGCTCTAGGGGGTGGAACCAAAAACATTCAGTACTTC
J: TRBJ2-4
size: -
V: TRBV9
length: 16
D: -

CDR3: CASTMTGSFTDTQYF
DNA: TGTGCCAGCACCATGACAGGGTCTTTCACAGATACGCAGTATTTT
J: TRBJ2-3
size: -
V: TRBV27
length: 15
D: TRBD1

CDR3: CASSVGPGGTDEQYF
DNA: TGTGCCAGCAGCGTAGGCCCAGGGGGTACCGACGAGCAGTACTTC
J: TRBJ2-7
size: -
V: TRBV9
length: 15
D: TRBD1

CDR3: CASSARDRESFYGYTF
DNA: TGTGCCAGCAGCGCCCGGGACAGGGAGAGTTTCTATGGCTACACCTTC
J: TRBJ1-2
size: -
V: TRBV9
length: 16
D: TRBD1

CDR3: CASSDRTELNYGYTF
DNA: TGTGCCAGCAGTGATAGGACAGAGCTAAACTATGGCTACACCTTC
J: TRBJ1-2
size: -
V: TRBV6-1
length: 15
D: -

CDR3: CASSQVETSGTGELFF
DNA: TGTGCCAGCTCCCAGGTAGAGACTAGCGGAACCGGGGAGCTGTTTTTT
J: TRBJ2-2
size: -
V: TRBV27
length: 16
D: TRBD2

CDR3: CASSLGQGYGYTF
DNA: TGTGCCAGCAGTTTGGGACAGGGTTATGGCTACACCTTC
J: TRBJ1-2
size: -
V: TRBV27
length: 13
D: TRBD1

CDR3: CASSPSGEDYEQYF
DNA: TGTGCCAGCAGTCCGTCAGGGGAAGATTACGAGCAGTACTTC
J: TRBJ2-7
size: -
V: TRBV28
length: 14
D: -

CDR3: CASSPGPTGDYEQYF
DNA: TGCGCCAGCAGCCCGGGTCCGACGGGCGACTACGAGCAGTACTTC
J: TRBJ2-7
size: once
V: TRBV4-1
length: 15
D: -

CDR3: CASSSGAGGEEKLFF
DNA: TGTGCCAGCAGCTCTGGAGCGGGGGGAGAGGAAAAACTGTTTTTT
J: TRBJ1-4
size: -
V: TRBV7-2
length: 15
D: -

CDR3: CASSDWGDNNEQFF
DNA: TGTGCCAGCAGTGACTGGGGTGACAACAATGAGCAGTTCTTC
J: TRBJ2-1
size: -
V: TRBV25-1
length: 14
D: -

CDR3: CASSLTGSEGNEQFF
DNA: TGTGCCAGCAGCTTGACAGGGTCGGAAGGGAATGAGCAGTTCTTC
J: TRBJ2-1
size: -
V: TRBV6-5
length: 15
D: TRBD1

CDR3: CASSLQLTGIYEQYF
DNA: TGTGCCAGCAGTCTACAGCTGACAGGTATCTACGAGCAGTACTTC
J: TRBJ2-7
size: -
V: TRBV27
length: 15
D: -

CDR3: CASTHPSQPIYF
DNA: TGTGCCAGCACCCACCCGAGCCAGCCGATTTACTTC
J: TRBJ2-7
size: -
V: TRBV27
length: 12
D: -

CDR3: CAWSRELNTEAFF
DNA: TGTGCCTGGAGCAGAGAATTGAACACTGAAGCTTTCTTT
J: TRBJ1-1
size: -
V: TRBV30
length: 13
D: -

CDR3: CASRETGEGYEQYF
DNA: TGTGCCAGCAGAGAGACTGGGGAGGGTTACGAGCAGTACTTC
J: TRBJ2-7
size: -
V: TRBV28
length: 14
D: TRBD2

CDR3: CAIRPGQANSPLHF
DNA: TGTGCCATCAGACCGGGACAGGCGAATTCACCCCTCCACTTT
J: TRBJ1-6
size: -
V: TRBV10-3
length: 14
D: TRBD1

CDR3: CASSLGLLNSPLHF
DNA: TGTGCCAGCAGCTTGGGCCTTCTAAATTCACCCCTCCACTTT
J: TRBJ1-6
size: -
V: TRBV5-6
length: 14
D: -

CDR3: CARIGGQGAPSARSSYEQYF
DNA: TGCGCCAGGATTGGGGGACAGGGGGCTCCCAGCGCCAGGAGCTCCTACGAGCAGTACTTC
J: TRBJ2-7
size: -
V: TRBV10-1
length: 20
D: TRBD1

CDR3: CASSVVGLAAYNEQFF
DNA: TGTGCCAGCAGCGTAGTCGGTCTAGCCGCCTACAATGAGCAGTTCTTC
J: TRBJ2-1
size: -
V: TRBV9
length: 16
D: -

CDR3: CASSLTGYEQYF
DNA: TGTGCCAGCAGCTTGACAGGATACGAGCAGTACTTC
J: TRBJ2-7
size: -
V: TRBV7-9
length: 12
D: -

CDR3: CASSLAPGTSYNEQFF
DNA: TGTGCCAGCAGCTTAGCCCCTGGTACCTCCTACAATGAGCAGTTCTTC
J: TRBJ2-1
size: -
V: TRBV7-6
length: 16
D: -

CDR3: CASSTGGSGPQHF
DNA: TGTGCCAGCAGCACCGGGGGGAGTGGGCCCCAGCATTTT
J: TRBJ1-5
size: -
V: TRBV6-5
length: 13
D: -

CDR3: CASSLAGRESYEQFF
DNA: TGTGCCAGCAGCTTGGCAGGGCGGGAGAGCTATGAGCAGTTCTTC
J: TRBJ2-1
size: -
V: TRBV5-6
length: 15
D: TRBD2